The rows below give T cell receptor beta chains drawn from one sample of a study of T cells in Graves' hyperthyroidism and ophthalmopathy. A single record per CDR3 protein comes from TCRdb applying MiXCR to the multiplex PCR reads. Among 500,000 to 600,000 distinct CDR3 sequences, approximately 44% were seen once, and the ten largest hold 7.5% to 8.5%. Sequenced material: peripheral blood or thyroid tissue (not recorded which). These TCRs come from a woman in her late teens or twenties with Graves' hyperthyroidism. CDR3s include the opening cysteine and the closing phenylalanine or tryptophan. D genes are given only for firm matches. Clone size is given for some rows only: seen once, a few or many times, or a class if the clone is expanded.

v_call: TRBV25-1; cdr3_length: 16; clone_size: NA; j_call: TRBJ1-2; d_call: TRBD1; cdr3_nt: TGTGCCAGCAGTGAAGTGGGGCGACAGGGGTACTATGGCTACACCTTC; cdr3_aa: CASSEVGRQGYYGYTF
v_call: TRBV7-7; cdr3_length: 15; clone_size: many; j_call: TRBJ2-7; d_call: TRBD1; cdr3_nt: TGTGCCAGCAGCCGAGGACAGGGGGGTCACTACGAGCAGTACTTC; cdr3_aa: CASSRGQGGHYEQYF
v_call: TRBV6-2/TRBV6-3; cdr3_length: 15; clone_size: few; j_call: TRBJ2-7; d_call: TRBD2; cdr3_nt: TGTGCCAGCAGTTACTCGGCGGGAGGGCCCTACGAGCAGTACTTC; cdr3_aa: CASSYSAGGPYEQYF
v_call: TRBV6-2/TRBV6-3; cdr3_length: 17; clone_size: many; j_call: TRBJ1-5; d_call: NA; cdr3_nt: TGTGCCAGCAGTCACTCCGGCAGGGAATATAGCAATCAGCCCCAGCATTTT; cdr3_aa: CASSHSGREYSNQPQHF
v_call: TRBV2; cdr3_length: 12; clone_size: NA; j_call: TRBJ1-1; d_call: TRBD1; cdr3_nt: TGTGCCAGCAGTTCGGGACAGAGTGAAGCTTTCTTT; cdr3_aa: CASSSGQSEAFF
v_call: TRBV6-6; cdr3_length: 18; clone_size: many; j_call: TRBJ1-5; d_call: TRBD1; cdr3_nt: TGTGCCAGCAGCTGGTCTGGGACAGATCCTTATAGCAATCAGCCCCAGCATTTT; cdr3_aa: CASSWSGTDPYSNQPQHF
v_call: TRBV2; cdr3_length: 17; clone_size: NA; j_call: TRBJ2-3; d_call: NA; cdr3_nt: TGTGCCAGCAGTGAAGCCTTCGCCTTGGTGAGCACAGATACGCAGTATTTT; cdr3_aa: CASSEAFALVSTDTQYF
v_call: TRBV20-1; cdr3_length: 12; clone_size: NA; j_call: TRBJ2-5; d_call: NA; cdr3_nt: TGCAGTGCTAGAGGGTTCGGGGGCATCCAGTACTTC; cdr3_aa: CSARGFGGIQYF
v_call: TRBV12-3/TRBV12-4; cdr3_length: 12; clone_size: few; j_call: TRBJ2-2; d_call: NA; cdr3_nt: TGTGCCAGCAGTTTTTCTAGCGGGGAGCTGTTTTTT; cdr3_aa: CASSFSSGELFF
v_call: TRBV19; cdr3_length: 12; clone_size: NA; j_call: TRBJ1-1; d_call: NA; cdr3_nt: TGTGCCAGTAGTGGGGCATGGACTGAAGCTTTCTTT; cdr3_aa: CASSGAWTEAFF
v_call: TRBV10-3; cdr3_length: 14; clone_size: NA; j_call: TRBJ2-7; d_call: NA; cdr3_nt: TGTGCCATCGCCGAGAGCGGTAGCTCCTACGAGCAGTACTTC; cdr3_aa: CAIAESGSSYEQYF
v_call: TRBV2; cdr3_length: 15; clone_size: NA; j_call: TRBJ2-1; d_call: NA; cdr3_nt: TGTGCCAGCATCTGGAGCGGGCAATCCTACAATGAGCAGTTCTTC; cdr3_aa: CASIWSGQSYNEQFF
v_call: TRBV20-1; cdr3_length: 17; clone_size: many; j_call: TRBJ1-2; d_call: TRBD1; cdr3_nt: TGCAGTGCTAGAAACAGGGGGGCGACTGGCTCTTACTATGGCTACACCTTC; cdr3_aa: CSARNRGATGSYYGYTF
v_call: TRBV7-2; cdr3_length: 14; clone_size: many; j_call: TRBJ1-3; d_call: NA; cdr3_nt: TGTGCCAGCAGCTTAGTACGGGGGGGAAACACCATATATTTT; cdr3_aa: CASSLVRGGNTIYF
v_call: TRBV20-1; cdr3_length: 14; clone_size: few; j_call: TRBJ2-3; d_call: NA; cdr3_nt: TGCAGTGCTACCGTAGCGGCTAGCACAGATACGCAGTATTTT; cdr3_aa: CSATVAASTDTQYF
v_call: TRBV20-1; cdr3_length: 17; clone_size: NA; j_call: TRBJ2-3; d_call: NA; cdr3_nt: TGCAGTGCTAGAGATCTTAGCGGAGAGAGTAGCACAGATACGCAGTATTTT; cdr3_aa: CSARDLSGESSTDTQYF
v_call: TRBV12-3/TRBV12-4; cdr3_length: 15; clone_size: NA; j_call: TRBJ1-6; d_call: TRBD1; cdr3_nt: TGTGCCAGCAGTTTGACAGGGTACGGGGGTTCACCCCTCCACTTT; cdr3_aa: CASSLTGYGGSPLHF
v_call: TRBV7-2; cdr3_length: 16; clone_size: NA; j_call: TRBJ2-3; d_call: TRBD1; cdr3_nt: TGTGCCAGCAGCGGAGACAGGGGCTACCTCACAGATACGCAGTATTTT; cdr3_aa: CASSGDRGYLTDTQYF
v_call: TRBV20-1; cdr3_length: 13; clone_size: few; j_call: TRBJ2-1; d_call: TRBD1; cdr3_nt: TGCAGTGCGATTCGACAGGGCAGGAATGAGCAGTTCTTC; cdr3_aa: CSAIRQGRNEQFF
v_call: TRBV12-5; cdr3_length: 17; clone_size: NA; j_call: TRBJ1-3; d_call: NA; cdr3_nt: TGTGCTAGTGGTTTATTCGGTGGGGGGGAGTACGGAAACACCATATATTTT; cdr3_aa: CASGLFGGGEYGNTIYF
v_call: TRBV7-2; cdr3_length: 12; clone_size: many; j_call: TRBJ1-5; d_call: NA; cdr3_nt: TGTGCCAGCAGCTTTGTTGGTCAGCCCCAGCATTTT; cdr3_aa: CASSFVGQPQHF
v_call: TRBV6-1; cdr3_length: 15; clone_size: NA; j_call: TRBJ2-7; d_call: TRBD1; cdr3_nt: TGTGCCAGTGATGATACCGGGACAGGGACCTACGAGCAGTACTTC; cdr3_aa: CASDDTGTGTYEQYF
v_call: TRBV7-2; cdr3_length: 16; clone_size: many; j_call: TRBJ1-5; d_call: TRBD1; cdr3_nt: TGTGCCAGCAGCCCCCAGGGGGGGGCGGTAAGTCAGCCCCAGCATTTT; cdr3_aa: CASSPQGGAVSQPQHF
v_call: TRBV5-1; cdr3_length: 15; clone_size: once; j_call: TRBJ2-7; d_call: TRBD1; cdr3_nt: TGTGCCAGCAGCACAGGGGGGTTCCTCCCCTACGAGCAGTACTTC; cdr3_aa: CASSTGGFLPYEQYF
v_call: TRBV25-1; cdr3_length: 11; clone_size: many; j_call: TRBJ1-1; d_call: NA; cdr3_nt: TGTGCCAGCAGGGGGGTCACTGAAGCTTTCTTT; cdr3_aa: CASRGVTEAFF
v_call: TRBV20-1; cdr3_length: 12; clone_size: NA; j_call: TRBJ2-7; d_call: NA; cdr3_nt: TGCAGTGCTGGCAGCAGGGGGGACGAGCAGTACTTC; cdr3_aa: CSAGSRGDEQYF
v_call: TRBV25-1; cdr3_length: 17; clone_size: many; j_call: TRBJ2-2; d_call: NA; cdr3_nt: TGTGCCAGCAGTGAATGGGCAAAGGGCAACAACACCGGGGAGCTGTTTTTT; cdr3_aa: CASSEWAKGNNTGELFF